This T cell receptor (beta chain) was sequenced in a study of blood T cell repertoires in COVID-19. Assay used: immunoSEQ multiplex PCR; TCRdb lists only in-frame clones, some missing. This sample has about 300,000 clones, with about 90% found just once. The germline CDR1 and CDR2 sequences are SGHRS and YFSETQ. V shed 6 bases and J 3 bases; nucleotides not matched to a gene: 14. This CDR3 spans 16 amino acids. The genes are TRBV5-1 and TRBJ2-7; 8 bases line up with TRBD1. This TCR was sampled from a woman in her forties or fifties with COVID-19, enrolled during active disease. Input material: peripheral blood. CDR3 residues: CASKVGPGGEFYEQYF. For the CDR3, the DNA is TGCGCCAGCAAAGTCGGGCCAGGGGGCGAATTCTACGAGCAGTACTTC. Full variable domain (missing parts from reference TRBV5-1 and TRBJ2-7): KAGVTQTPRYLIKTRGQQVTLSCSPISGHRSVSWYQQTPGQGLQFLFEYFSETQRNKGNFPGRFSGRQFSNSRSEMNVSTLELGDSALYLCASKVGPGGEFYEQYFGPGTRLTVT.